This TCR beta chain stems from a study of Ad26.COV2.S vaccination and SARS-CoV-2 variants. Profiling relied on immunoSEQ multiplex PCR, and the TCRdb table lists in-frame clones only, not all of them. The sample holds some 370,000 clones, about 80% seen once. The CDR3 sequence is 12 residues long. Germline V gives CDR1 LGHDT, CDR2 YNNKEL (reference sequence). The V end lost 1 base, the J end lost 7 bases, and 7 bases lay between the germline ends. Treatment in this sample: 15 to 20 received Ad26.COV2.S at low or high dose, single or two shots; 5 received placebo; per-sample allocation not given. Vaccine and placebo recipients were sampled on day 63 after the first injection. A few counts support this clone. Other DNA sequences in this specimen translate into the identical CDR3.

The chain is built from TRBV3-1 (or the pseudogene TRBV3-2) and TRBJ2-5; maybe TRBD2 (5 bases). This specimen was peripheral blood, taken in a trial of Ad26.COV2.S vaccine versus placebo. The sequence came from a person aged 18-60 years who received the Ad26.COV2.S COVID-19 vaccine or a placebo. Written as DNA, the CDR3 is TGTGCCAGCAGCCAAGTAGGAGGGACCCAGTACTTC. Translating gives CASSQVGGTQYF.